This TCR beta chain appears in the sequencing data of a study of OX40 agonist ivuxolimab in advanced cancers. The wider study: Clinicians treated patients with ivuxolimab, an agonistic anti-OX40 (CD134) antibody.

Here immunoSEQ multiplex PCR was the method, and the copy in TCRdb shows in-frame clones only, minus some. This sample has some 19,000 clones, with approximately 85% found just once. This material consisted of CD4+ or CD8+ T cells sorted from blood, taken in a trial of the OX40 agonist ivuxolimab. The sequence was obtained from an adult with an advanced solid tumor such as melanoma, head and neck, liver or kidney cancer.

CDR3 coding DNA: TGTGCCAGCATCGAAAGGGGGCCTGAGACCCAGTACTTC. Translation gives CASIERGPETQYF. V is TRBV28 and J is TRBJ2-5; 7 bases line up with TRBD1. The trim removed 7 bases at V and 5 bases at J, leaving 7 bases unmatched. This CDR3 region has 13 residues. From germline, CDR1 is MDHEN and CDR2 SYDVKM.